This TCR beta chain emerged from a study of neoadjuvant anti-PD-1 for oral cavity cancer. Turning to the study itself: Patients without progression got a fourth dose around day 43. The study's findings and limits: Higher pretreatment Treg/Th17 ratios tracked higher pretreatment blood clonality.

Sample time point: after neoadjuvant nivolumab, at surgical resection. These oral cavity squamous cell carcinomas were HPV-negative and locally advanced. Blood cells were analyzed directly, without culture or expansion. Regarding this clone: No antigen is known for it.

The assay was immunoSEQ multiplex PCR, and TCRdb's table has in-frame clones only and misses some. The sample consists of roughly 9,600 clones, about 69% of them appearing once. The germline V gene encodes CDR1 MGHRA and CDR2 YSYEKL. This CDR3 spans 18 amino acids. The V end was cut by 0 bases, the J end by 3 bases, with 18 bases between. The chain couples TRBV4-1 to TRBJ2-1; D tentatively fits TRBD1 or TRBD2 (6 bases each). The sample here was PBMCs, taken after nivolumab (anti-PD-1) treatment. The TCR originated in a person between 40 and 79 years old with oral cavity squamous cell carcinoma. The CDR3 here is CASSQDKGGLGNYNEQFF. The CDR3, as DNA: TGCGCCAGCAGCCAAGACAAGGGGGGCCTCGGCAACTACAATGAGCAGTTCTTC.